One T cell receptor (beta chain) is described in this entry. The source of the sample is a study of blood T cell repertoires in COVID-19. Using immunoSEQ multiplex PCR, the repertoire was profiled, and TCRdb retains in-frame clones only, with some absent. The table shows hundreds of thousands of clones, with about 84% occurring only once. This CDR3 is 16 amino acids long. V was cut by 5 bases and J by 1 base, with 17 bases left in between. From germline, CDR1 is MNHEY and CDR2 SVGEGT. The sequence came from a woman aged 45-65 years who had recovered from COVID-19. The J gene is TRBJ1-1, the V gene TRBV6-2 or TRBV6-3; tentatively, D is TRBD1 (6 bases). Sequencing used PBMCs or T cells enriched from blood (not recorded which). The CDR3 DNA sequence: TGTGCCAGCAGTCGACGCCGAGGACAGAGGAACACTGAAGCTTTCTTT. Protein: CASSRRRGQRNTEAFF.